The 22 T cell receptor beta chains given below trace back to one sample, sequenced in a study of beta chain features in type 1 diabetes. Investigators reverse transcribed all isolated RNA, so they sequenced expressed TCRB transcripts. TCRdb keeps only in-frame clones here, not all; method: immunoSEQ multiplex PCR. The repertoire holds around 300,000 clones, with 12% to 15% as singletons. The sample was central memory CD4+ T cells from blood. The receptors originated from a man younger than 45 in good health.

There are many counts of this clone. The chain carries TRBV19 and TRBJ1-2; 7 bases fit TRBD1. The germline V gene has CDR1 LNHDA and CDR2 SQIVND (reference sequence). The CDR3 runs 12 residues. The ends lost 7 bases at V and 8 bases at J; junction bases unmatched: 7. Here the CDR3 DNA reads TGTGCCAGTACAGACAGGGAGATCGGCTACACCTTC. Its translation is CASTDREIGYTF. Looking up the rest from reference TRBV19 and TRBJ1-2 gives the full variable domain: DGGITQSPKYLFRKEGQNVTLSCEQNLNHDAMYWYRQDPGQGLRLIYYSQIVNDFQKGDIAEGYSVSREKKESFPLTVTSAQKNPTAFYLCASTDREIGYTFGSGTRLTVV.

In its sample, this clone was seen a few times. The chain employs TRBV6-6 and TRBJ1-2; TRBD1 aligns across 7 bases. The CDR3 spans 15 residues. Germline trimming cut 6 bases from V and 6 bases from J; bases unmatched to any gene: 13. Looked up from germline, CDR1 is MNHNY and CDR2 is SVGAGI (reference sequence). CDR3 in DNA: TGTGCCAGCAGATCGACCCAGACAGGGCAGCATGGCTACACCTTC. Its translation: CASRSTQTGQHGYTF.

This chain connects TRBV11-3 to TRBJ2-1; D possibly matches TRBD1 or TRBD2 (6 bases each). Germline CDR1 and CDR2: SGHNT and YENEEA. V dropped 5 bases and J dropped 5 bases, with 16 bases sitting between them. This CDR3 has 15 amino acids. For the CDR3, the DNA is TGTGCCAGCAGCCTGGGGGGCGGGCCGAACAATGAGCAGTTCTTC. Amino acid sequence: CASSLGGGPNNEQFF.

Points on this clone: This sample includes further DNA sequences coding for the same CDR3. The V and J genes are TRBV5-6 and TRBJ1-1; weak D call: TRBD1 (6 bases). V lost 2 bases and J lost 1, with 9 bases in between. The germline CDR1 and CDR2 sequences are SGHDT and YYEEEE. This CDR3 is built from 14 residues. CDR3 in DNA: TGTGCCAGCAGCTTAGGGACAACGAACACTGAAGCTTTCTTT. Translating it yields CASSLGTTNTEAFF.

The chain couples TRBV27 to TRBJ2-3; 15 bases are a match to TRBD2. CDR3 length: 19 residues. In germline, CDR1 is MNHEY, CDR2 SMNVEV (reference sequence). The V and J ends lost 6 bases and 4 bases, in that order; junction bases with no gene match: 14. The CDR3: CASSSPGTSGRSIADTQYF. The CDR3 DNA reads TGTGCCAGCAGCTCGCCTGGGACTAGCGGGAGGAGTATTGCAGATACGCAGTATTTT.

The rearrangement uses TRBV4-1 and TRBJ2-2; TRBD2 matches at 8 bases. Germline values: CDR1 MGHRA, CDR2 YSYEKL. This CDR3 region has 16 residues. V dropped 2 bases and J dropped 0; count of bases not matched to a gene: 2. The CDR3 coding sequence is TGCGCCAGCAGCCAATTTAGCGGGACGAACACCGGGGAGCTGTTTTTT. Residues: CASSQFSGTNTGELFF.

Many counts were recorded for this clone. Different DNA sequences within this sample yield the same CDR3. The chain employs TRBV20-1 and TRBJ2-1; D may be TRBD2 (5 bases). V lost 3 bases, J lost 5 bases, and 5 bases lay in between. The CDR3 loop spans 11 amino acids. Germline values: CDR1 DFQATT, CDR2 SNEGSKA (reference sequence). CDR3 protein: CSARGDNEQFF. CDR3 bases: TGCAGTGCTAGGGGAGACAATGAGCAGTTCTTC.

This clone was found a few times. J is TRBJ1-2 and V is TRBV7-2; D call uncertain. There are 12 residues in the CDR3. Germline assignment: CDR1 SGHTA and CDR2 FQGNSA. V was trimmed by 6 bases and J by 2 bases, leaving 7 bases between them. This CDR3 is CASSMPNYGYTF. CDR3 DNA sequence: TGTGCCAGCAGTATGCCAAACTATGGCTACACCTTC.

Points on this clone: At one boundary the junction diverges from the germline segment, which might be a read error. Other DNA sequences of this sample code for an identical CDR3. Here the CDR3 reads CASSPPSLPRTDTQYF. CDR3 nucleotide sequence: TGTGCCAGCAGCCCTCCTTCCCTGCCTCGCACAGATACGCAATATTTT. This chain joins TRBV27 and TRBJ2-3; D is uncertain. Germline CDR1 reads MNHEY; CDR2 reads SMNVEV (reference sequence). This CDR3 has 16 amino acids.

V usage is TRBV7-9 and J usage is TRBJ2-5, with D tentatively TRBD2 (5 bases). Trimming took 2 bases from V and 7 from J, leaving 17 bases between them. This CDR3 spans 15 amino acids. Germline lookup yields CDR1 SEHNR and CDR2 FQNEAQ (reference sequence). The CDR3 loop reads CASSLTGSVDATQYF. The CDR3 DNA reads as TGTGCCAGCAGCTTAACGGGGAGCGTCGATGCGACCCAGTACTTC. Together with reference TRBV7-9 and TRBJ2-5, the CDR3 gives the full variable domain: DTGVSQNPRHKITKRGQNVTFRCDPISEHNRLYWYRQTLGQGPEFLTYFQNEAQLEKSRLLSDRFSAERPKGSFSTLEIQRTEQGDSAMYLCASSLTGSVDATQYFGPGTRLLVL.

In nucleotides, the CDR3 is TGCGCCAGCAGCCAAGAAGGTAGCGGGGGAACCACAGATACGCAGTATTTT. Amino acid sequence: CASSQEGSGGTTDTQYF. This sequence joins TRBV4-3 and TRBJ2-3, with 9 bases identical to TRBD2. V shed 0 bases and J 2 bases; nucleotides not matched to a gene: 6. Germline V gene lookup returns CDR1 LGHNA and CDR2 YSLEER. The CDR3 is 17 amino acids.

The sample holds a few counts of this clone. This chain uses TRBV5-4 with TRBJ2-7, with D possibly TRBD2 on 7 matching bases. CDR3 length: 15 amino acids. Trimming took off 2 bases at V and 0 bases at J, with 12 bases between the two ends. Germline CDR1 and CDR2: SGHNT and YYREEE (reference sequence). The CDR3, as DNA: TGTGCCAGCAGCTTCGGGGGGCTTGCCTCCTACGAGCAGTACTTC. Encoded protein: CASSFGGLASYEQYF.

The chain links TRBV11-3 to TRBJ2-3, with 7 bases fitting TRBD1. Germline CDR1 and CDR2: SGHNT and YENEEA. The CDR3 totals 15 residues. With V trimmed by 5 bases and J by 0 bases, 5 bases remained unmatched. CDR3 sequence reads: CASSRRQGSTDTQYF. The CDR3 coding sequence is TGTGCCAGCAGCCGGCGACAGGGAAGCACAGATACGCAGTATTTT.

This clone came up a few times. The rearrangement joins TRBV5-4 to TRBJ1-6, with a possible D match to TRBD1 (5 bases). Germline CDR1 reads SGHNT; CDR2 reads YYREEE (reference sequence). The CDR3 spans 14 residues. V lost 0 bases and J lost 7, with 8 bases in between. The CDR3 DNA follows: TGTGCCAGCAGCTTGGTAGGGGTCAATTCACCCCTCCACTTT. Amino acids: CASSLVGVNSPLHF.

This clone was seen only a few times. This chain joins TRBV9 and TRBJ2-5, with no clear D. Germline values: CDR1 SGDLS, CDR2 YYNGEE. The CDR3 totals 14 residues. V was trimmed by 3 bases and J by 7 bases, leaving 16 bases between them. The CDR3 region has the DNA TGTGCCAGCAGCGGCCTAGGGTCGCGTGGGACCCAGTACTTC. It translates to CASSGLGSRGTQYF. The variable domain in full, completed from reference TRBV9 and TRBJ2-5, reads DSGVTQTPKHLITATGQRVTLRCSPRSGDLSVYWYQQSLDQGLQFLIQYYNGEERAKGNILERFSAQQFPDLHSELNLSSLELGDSALYFCASSGLGSRGTQYFGPGTRLLVL.

With respect to this clone: Other DNA sequences in this sample translate to the same CDR3. The chain recombines TRBV9 with TRBJ1-5, with 9 bases fitting TRBD1. This CDR3 spans 15 amino acids. V lost 3 bases, J lost 1 base, and 2 bases stayed unmatched. CDR1 SGDLS and CDR2 YYNGEE come from the germline V gene. CDR3 amino acids: CASSATGGSNQPQHF. The CDR3 DNA reads as TGTGCCAGCAGCGCCACAGGGGGCAGCAATCAGCCCCAGCATTTT.

In regard to this clone: A far larger clone lies a single base away; this is likely a read error. Other DNA sequences of this sample code for an identical CDR3. This chain links TRBV7-2 with TRBJ2-2, with D unresolved. V was pared by 4 bases and J by 3 bases, with 0 bases between. This CDR3 has 11 residues. Per germline, CDR1 SGHTA and CDR2 FQGNSA. The CDR3 DNA sequence: TGTGCCAGCAGCTACACCGGGGAGCTGTTTTTT. Its protein product is CASSYTGELFF.

This clone was found a few times. The chain links TRBV30 to TRBJ1-4, with TRBD1 as a possible D gene (6 bases). CDR1 and CDR2 from the germline V gene are GTSNPN and SVGIG (reference sequence). Trimming pared 1 base from V and 4 bases from J, leaving 13 bases between. The CDR3 has 15 residues. The CDR3 nucleotides read TGTGCCTGGAGTGCTGTACAGGGAAATAATGAAAAACTGTTTTTT. Translating gives CAWSAVQGNNEKLFF.

As for this clone: Additional DNA sequences in this sample encode the identical CDR3. The chain links TRBV4-2 to TRBJ1-5; D call uncertain. CDR1 and CDR2 (germline): LGHNA, YNFKEQ. The CDR3 spans 13 residues. V lost 0 bases to trimming and J lost 5 bases, with 5 bases between them. CDR3: CASSQEPDQPQHF. DNA of the CDR3: TGTGCCAGCAGCCAAGAGCCTGATCAGCCCCAGCATTTT.

The chain employs TRBV11-2 and TRBJ2-7; perhaps D is TRBD1 or TRBD2 (5 bases each). Trimming pared 2 bases from V and 6 bases from J, leaving 11 bases between. The CDR3 runs to 13 residues. Germline V gene data show CDR1 as SGHAT and CDR2 as FQNNGV. The chain's CDR3 is CASSLFRDGEQYV. The CDR3 coding sequence is TGTGCCAGCAGCTTATTTCGGGACGGCGAGCAGTACGTC.

This clone was recorded at least ten times. The chain joins TRBV5-4 to TRBJ2-5; no clear D. With 6 bases removed from V and 3 bases from J, the gap between germline ends came to 12 bases. The length of the CDR3 is 13 residues. CDR1 SGHNT and CDR2 YYREEE come from the germline V gene (reference sequence). CDR3 coding DNA: TGTGCCAGCAAACACCCTCTGGAAGAGACCCAGTACTTC. Its translation: CASKHPLEETQYF.

The chain is built from TRBV7-6 and TRBJ2-1; the D is unclear. Germline assignment: CDR1 SGHVS and CDR2 FNYEAQ. The V end was cut by 5 bases, the J end by 0 bases, with 11 bases between. The CDR3 totals 15 residues. CDR3 bases: TGTGCCAGCAGCCGACTGGGCCGCTCCTACAATGAGCAGTTCTTC. Amino acids: CASSRLGRSYNEQFF.